This TCR beta chain originates from a study of blood T cell repertoires in COVID-19. Using immunoSEQ multiplex PCR, the repertoire was profiled, and TCRdb retains in-frame clones only, with some absent. The sample shows 140,000 to 150,000 clones, roughly 86% of them seen only once. Donors were grouped by their self-reported clinical history. In germline, CDR1 is SGDLS, CDR2 YYNGEE. The CDR3 length is 16 residues. V lost 4 bases, J lost 6 bases, and 10 bases stayed unmatched. The V call is TRBV9, the J call TRBJ2-3; 11 bases line up with TRBD2. The sample taken for sequencing was PBMCs or T cells enriched from blood (not recorded which). This receptor was taken from a woman aged 50 to 60 with acute COVID-19. CDR3 in DNA: TGTGCCAGCAGCATTAGCGGGAGGGCTGCGGGGGATACGCAGTATTTT. Residues: CASSISGRAAGDTQYF.